This TCR beta chain was obtained from a study of cytomegalovirus exposure and HLA in healthy donors. Both 60 Vbeta primers and 13 Jbeta primers went into the PCR. Authors' processing steps: A later analysis tallied 65 million to 85 million unique TCR beta chains, around 9.9 million of them shared. This table comes from immunoSEQ multiplex PCR, and its TCRdb copy is limited to in-frame clones, with some not included. That table supplies the V and J calls and clone size; D and trimming were determined from the DNA. Found here are approximately 160,000 clones, about 83% of them singletons; the top ten hold 4% to 6%. Germline CDR1 and CDR2: SGHVS and FQNEAQ. The CDR3 is made up of 16 amino acids. With V trimmed by 3 bases and J by 0 bases, 7 bases remained unmatched.

The chain recombines TRBV7-8 with TRBJ1-1, with TRBD1 matching over 7 bases. Material for sequencing was PBMCs. The receptor comes from a girl between 10 and 17 years old in good health and CMV-seropositive. For the CDR3, the DNA is TGTGCCAGCAGCTTGGGCAGGGGGGCGATGAACACTGAAGCTTTCTTT. As protein: CASSLGRGAMNTEAFF.